A single sample gave rise to the 5 T cell receptor beta chains below, sequenced in a study of T cell clonality in common variable immunodeficiency. Repertoires were generated with immunoSEQ multiplex PCR, while TCRdb's copy carries only in-frame clones and drops some. Observed in the sample are 35,000 to 45,000 clones, none of them singletons. Material: peripheral blood mononuclear cells. The receptors were sampled from a person between 18 and 75 years old in good health.

A remark on this clone: Read sequence stops 3 residues before the CDR3 end, and the germline J gene provides the missing end. The rearrangement links TRBV5-6 to TRBJ2-3; 7 nucleotides match TRBD1. The CDR3 is made up of 15 amino acids. Germline V gene lookup returns CDR1 SGHDT and CDR2 YYEEEE. Incomplete CDR3 DNA: TGTGCCAGCAGCGAAACAGGGGAAGGAAATCAGCCG. As protein: CASSETGEGNQP. The CDR3, in full, reads CASSETGEGNQPQYF.

For this clone: The CDR3 goes on 3 residues after the read ends, and that part is filled in from the germline J gene. The J gene is TRBJ2-7, the V gene TRBV5-1; the match to TRBD1 covers 10 bases. The germline CDR1 and CDR2 sequences are SGHRS and YFSETQ. After removal of 4 bases from V and 2 bases from J, the junction contained 9 bases not matched to a gene. The CDR3 is 16 residues long. Partial CDR3 DNA: TGCGCCAGCAGCCTTCTTGCCGGGACAGGGGCCTACGAG. Protein: CASSLLAGTGAYE. Given in full, the CDR3 is CASSLLAGTGAYEQYF. Combining the CDR3 with reference TRBV5-1 and TRBJ2-7 gives the whole variable domain KAGVTQTPRYLIKTRGQQVTLSCSPISGHRSVSWYQQTPGQGLQFLFEYFSETQRNKGNFPGRFSGRQFSNSRSEMNVSTLELGDSALYLCASSLLAGTGAYEQYFGPGTRLTVT.

With regard to this clone: The read ends 3 residues early relative to the CDR3; the germline J gene fills the gap. The chain has TRBV19 and TRBJ1-1, with TRBD1 identical over 8 bases. In germline, CDR1 is LNHDA, CDR2 SQIVND (reference sequence). The CDR3 extends over 16 amino acids. V dropped 5 bases and J dropped 0; count of bases not matched to a gene: 8. The CDR3 loop reads CASSARQGAMNTEAFF. The DNA read from the CDR3 is TGTGCCAGTAGTGCTAGGCAGGGGGCGATGAACACTGAA.

Many counts were recorded for this clone. The read is 3 residues too short to cover the CDR3 end, so that end is filled in from the germline J gene. This chain joins TRBV2 and TRBJ2-7; 7 bases align to TRBD1. The CDR3 contains 12 residues. Per germline, CDR1 SNHLY and CDR2 FYNNEI. Trimming took 8 bases from V and 0 from J; bases not matched to a gene: 1. The sequenced CDR3 bases are TGTGCCAGCGGGACAGTCTCCTACGAG. Protein: CASGTVSYE. The entire CDR3 is CASGTVSYEQYF.

This clone showed up many times. Coverage ceases 3 residues before the CDR3 finishes, and the germline J gene fills in the end. The rearrangement links TRBV7-3 to TRBJ2-1, with D maybe TRBD2 (6 bases). CDR1 and CDR2 (germline): SGHTA, FQGTGA. The CDR3 length is 15 residues. Trimming took off 3 bases at V and 2 bases at J, with 11 bases between the two ends. The sequenced part of the CDR3 DNA is TGTGCCAGCAGCTTTGTAGCGGCCCCCTACAATGAG. Translation: CASSFVAAPYNE. The full CDR3 sequence reads CASSFVAAPYNEQFF.